The 8 T cell receptor beta chains below all came from one sample that was sequenced in a study of CD8+ T cells in alopecia areata. Sample treatment: oral pan-JAK inhibitor, 5-10 mg twice daily. Extracted RNA was reverse transcribed, and the resulting cDNA served as sequencing template. Produced via immunoSEQ multiplex PCR; TCRdb's table is partial and in-frame only. The sample lists fewer than 250,000 clones, 50% to 60% occurring once. The source was CD4+ T cells sorted from blood, collected at week 4, from a patient treated with tofacitinib. These receptors originate from a human donor with alopecia areata.

The chain uses TRBV29-1 and TRBJ2-4, with a tentative D call TRBD2 (6 bases). Germline V CDR1 and CDR2: SQVTM, ANQGSEA. This CDR3 has 11 residues. The V end was cut by 3 bases, the J end by 8 bases, with 8 bases between. The CDR3 DNA sequence: TGCAGCGTTGACGGAGGGTACATTCAGTACTTC. It specifies CSVDGGYIQYF.

This clone has just a few counts. The J gene is TRBJ2-1, the V gene TRBV18; 7 bases are shared with TRBD2. CDR1 and CDR2 from the germline V gene are KGHSH and LQKENI. V lost 1 base and J lost 9; bases outside the gene matches: 6. This CDR3 comprises 14 residues. CDR3 coding DNA: TGTGCCAGCTCACCACTCTCCTCGGGGGGTGAGCAGTTCTTC. It is translated as CASSPLSSGGEQFF.

This chain joins TRBV7-8 and TRBJ1-1, with unresolved D. CDR1 and CDR2 from the germline V gene are SGHVS and FQNEAQ. The germline V and J ends were trimmed by 8 bases and 4 bases, with 8 bases remaining between them. The CDR3 length is 11 residues. CDR3 loop: CASGRGTEAFF. DNA for the CDR3: TGTGCCAGCGGGCGGGGCACTGAAGCTTTCTTT.

The V call is TRBV5-1, the J call TRBJ2-3; D is ambiguous. Germline V gene sequence: CDR1 SGHRS, CDR2 YFSETQ. Trimming stripped 4 bases from V and 3 bases from J, with 12 bases between. There are 14 residues in the CDR3. CDR3 loop: CASSPTSNTDTQYF. DNA of the CDR3: TGCGCCAGCAGCCCAACCTCAAATACAGATACGCAGTATTTT. The full variable domain, completed using reference TRBV5-1 and TRBJ2-3, is KAGVTQTPRYLIKTRGQQVTLSCSPISGHRSVSWYQQTPGQGLQFLFEYFSETQRNKGNFPGRFSGRQFSNSRSEMNVSTLELGDSALYLCASSPTSNTDTQYFGPGTRLTVL.

This clone was observed a few times. This chain uses TRBV11-2 with TRBJ1-2; perhaps TRBD1 as D (6 bases). Looked up from germline, CDR1 is SGHAT and CDR2 is FQNNGV. The CDR3 consists of 13 residues. Trimming took 2 bases from V and 7 from J, leaving 11 bases between them. The CDR3 sequence: CASSLTGRGGYTF. The CDR3 coding sequence is TGTGCCAGCAGCTTAACAGGGAGAGGTGGCTACACCTTC.

This rearrangement joins TRBV10-3 to TRBJ2-6, with 11 bases fitting TRBD1. Trimming took 10 bases from V and 0 from J; bases not matched to a gene: 5. CDR3 size: 16 residues. Germline values: CDR1 ENHRY, CDR2 SYGVKD. CDR3 in amino acids: CATGTGGSSGANVLTF. Here the CDR3 DNA reads TGTGCCACGGGGACAGGGGGAAGCTCTGGGGCCAACGTCCTGACTTTC.

The J gene is TRBJ2-2, the V gene TRBV2; 8 nucleotides align to TRBD1. The germline gives CDR1 SNHLY, CDR2 FYNNEI. CDR3 length: 14 amino acids. Trimming at V came to 4 bases and at J to 6 bases, leaving 4 bases not matched to a gene. The CDR3, as DNA: TGTGCCAGCAGTGGACAGGGGCTGGCCGGGGAGCTGTTTTTT. Protein: CASSGQGLAGELFF. The variable domain in full, with the rest retrieved from reference TRBV2 and TRBJ2-2, is EPEVTQTPSHQVTQMGQEVILRCVPISNHLYFYWYRQILGQKVEFLVSFYNNEISEKSEIFDDQFSVERPDGSNFTLKIRSTKLEDSAMYFCASSGQGLAGELFFGEGSRLTVL.

The chain has TRBV10-3 and TRBJ2-5, with D uncertain. V lost 4 bases to trimming and J lost 2 bases, with 5 bases between them. The length of the CDR3 is 12 residues. The germline V gene has CDR1 ENHRY and CDR2 SYGVKD. The CDR3 protein is CAISAIQETQYF. The CDR3 DNA follows: TGTGCCATCAGTGCCATTCAAGAGACCCAGTACTTC.